Listed below are T cell receptor beta chains from one sample, sequenced in a study of blood T cell repertoires in COVID-19. TCRdb's table, derived via immunoSEQ multiplex PCR, lists solely in-frame clones and lacks some. The data contain more than 250,000 clones, more than 85% of them singletons. Sequenced sample: PBMCs or T cells enriched from blood (not recorded which). The receptor source for this set is a woman aged 30 to 39 who had recovered from COVID-19. Both conserved end residues are part of each CDR3. The order of the fields is D gene, V gene, J gene, clone size, CDR3 protein, CDR3 DNA. The D gene is left open where the match is weak. Not every row has a clone size; where given, it reads once, few, many or a size class.

D: -; V: TRBV28; J: TRBJ2-7; size: -; CDR3: CASSSTGFGYEQYF; DNA: TGTGCCAGCAGTTCGACAGGTTTCGGCTACGAGCAGTACTTC
D: -; V: TRBV24-1; J: TRBJ2-5; size: once; CDR3: CATSSLGGTQYF; DNA: TGTGCCACCAGTTCACTGGGGGGTACCCAGTACTTC
D: TRBD1; V: TRBV3-1/TRBV3-2; J: TRBJ1-2; size: -; CDR3: CASSPTGGGYGYTF; DNA: TGTGCCAGCAGTCCTACAGGGGGTGGATATGGCTACACCTTC
D: TRBD1; V: TRBV11-3; J: TRBJ2-7; size: -; CDR3: CASSLSTGGEQYF; DNA: TGTGCCAGCAGCTTAAGTACAGGGGGCGAGCAGTACTTC
D: -; V: TRBV7-9; J: TRBJ1-1; size: -; CDR3: CASSLGTQNTEAFF; DNA: TGTGCCAGCAGCTTAGGGACTCAAAACACTGAAGCTTTCTTT
D: -; V: TRBV3-1/TRBV3-2; J: TRBJ1-2; size: once; CDR3: CASSQEGSPGYGYTF; DNA: TGTGCCAGCAGCCAAGAGGGTTCGCCGGGCTATGGCTACACCTTC
D: TRBD1; V: TRBV7-2; J: TRBJ2-7; size: -; CDR3: CATQPGQAFYEQYF; DNA: TGTGCCACCCAACCGGGACAGGCCTTCTACGAGCAGTACTTC
D: TRBD1; V: TRBV9; J: TRBJ1-2; size: -; CDR3: CASSEQDGTGGYTF; DNA: TGTGCCAGCAGCGAACAAGACGGGACAGGTGGCTACACCTTC
D: -; V: TRBV2; J: TRBJ1-2; size: -; CDR3: CASSDSGTSYGYTF; DNA: TGTGCCAGCAGTGACTCCGGGACATCTTATGGCTACACCTTC
D: TRBD1; V: TRBV5-1; J: TRBJ2-7; size: -; CDR3: CASSLDGQGNEQYF; DNA: TGCGCCAGCAGCTTGGATGGACAGGGGAACGAGCAGTACTTC
D: -; V: TRBV6-2/TRBV6-3; J: TRBJ1-2; size: -; CDR3: CASSYGGYGYTF; DNA: TGTGCCAGCAGTTACGGAGGGTATGGCTACACCTTC
D: TRBD1; V: TRBV2; J: TRBJ1-2; size: -; CDR3: CASSEGLGQGNYGYTF; DNA: TGTGCCAGCAGCGAAGGCCTGGGACAGGGAAACTATGGCTACACCTTC
D: -; V: TRBV3-1/TRBV3-2; J: TRBJ1-1; size: -; CDR3: CASSQGGVLGTEAFF; DNA: TGTGCCAGCAGCCAAGGGGGAGTTCTCGGGACTGAAGCTTTCTTT
D: -; V: TRBV9; J: TRBJ2-7; size: -; CDR3: CASSPRAGSFEQYF; DNA: TGTGCCAGCAGCCCGAGGGCGGGATCCTTCGAGCAGTACTTC
D: TRBD1; V: TRBV28; J: TRBJ2-7; size: -; CDR3: CASSIRQGSYEQYF; DNA: TGTGCCAGCAGTATCCGACAGGGGAGTTACGAGCAGTACTTC
D: TRBD1; V: TRBV7-3; J: TRBJ2-3; size: -; CDR3: CASSSRGDRFNTQYF; DNA: TGTGCCAGCAGCTCCAGAGGGGACAGATTTAATACGCAGTATTTT
D: TRBD1; V: TRBV7-6; J: TRBJ1-6; size: -; CDR3: CASSLAGQGRDSPLHF; DNA: TGTGCCAGCAGCTTAGCGGGACAGGGAAGGGATTCACCCCTCCACTTT
D: -; V: TRBV6-5; J: TRBJ1-1; size: -; CDR3: CASSYWKGGDTEAFF; DNA: TGTGCCAGCAGTTACTGGAAGGGGGGGGACACTGAAGCTTTCTTT
D: TRBD1; V: TRBV19; J: TRBJ1-6; size: -; CDR3: CAGSPGQNNSPLHF; DNA: TGTGCCGGTAGTCCGGGACAGAATAATTCACCCCTCCACTTT
D: TRBD2; V: TRBV9; J: TRBJ2-1; size: -; CDR3: CASSAGLARSYNEQFF; DNA: TGTGCCAGCAGCGCAGGACTAGCCCGCTCCTACAATGAGCAGTTCTTC
D: TRBD1; V: TRBV28; J: TRBJ1-6; size: -; CDR3: CASRSGTVSYNSPLHF; DNA: TGTGCCAGCAGATCAGGGACAGTCTCCTATAATTCACCCCTCCACTTT
D: -; V: TRBV7-2; J: TRBJ2-1; size: -; CDR3: CASGRTVYNEQFF; DNA: TGTGCCAGCGGAAGGACAGTGTACAATGAGCAGTTCTTC
D: TRBD2; V: TRBV5-1; J: TRBJ2-1; size: -; CDR3: CASSLGLAAYNEQFF; DNA: TGCGCCAGCAGCTTGGGGCTAGCGGCGTACAATGAGCAGTTCTTC
D: TRBD2; V: TRBV4-1; J: TRBJ2-7; size: -; CDR3: CASSQEGTSGSYEQYF; DNA: TGCGCCAGCAGCCAAGAAGGGACTAGCGGATCCTACGAGCAGTACTTC
D: TRBD1; V: TRBV5-6; J: TRBJ2-7; size: -; CDR3: CASSFLGQGDYEQYF; DNA: TGTGCCAGCAGCTTTTTGGGACAGGGAGACTACGAGCAGTACTTC
D: TRBD1; V: TRBV18; J: TRBJ1-5; size: -; CDR3: CASSLYRGPDQPQHF; DNA: TGTGCCAGCTCACTCTACAGGGGTCCGGATCAGCCCCAGCATTTT
D: TRBD1; V: TRBV9; J: TRBJ2-7; size: -; CDR3: CASSVRQGAYEQYF; DNA: TGTGCCAGCAGCGTCAGACAGGGGGCTTACGAGCAGTACTTC
D: -; V: TRBV11-2; J: TRBJ2-5; size: -; CDR3: CASSLEGPQGFQETQYF; DNA: TGTGCCAGCAGCTTAGAAGGTCCTCAGGGGTTCCAAGAGACCCAGTACTTC
D: -; V: TRBV18; J: TRBJ1-1; size: -; CDR3: CASSPGGTTEAFF; DNA: TGTGCCAGCTCACCAGGCGGTACCACTGAAGCTTTCTTT
D: -; V: TRBV7-9; J: TRBJ2-2; size: -; CDR3: CASSPGLPGELFF; DNA: TGTGCCAGCAGCCCAGGACTTCCCGGGGAGCTGTTTTTT
D: -; V: TRBV11-1; J: TRBJ2-5; size: -; CDR3: CASSPNLGQETQYF; DNA: TGTGCCAGCAGCCCAAACCTAGGACAAGAGACCCAGTACTTC
D: TRBD1; V: TRBV28; J: TRBJ1-5; size: -; CDR3: CASRARQGHYSNQPQHF; DNA: TGTGCCAGCAGGGCGCGACAGGGTCATTATAGCAATCAGCCCCAGCATTTT
D: TRBD1; V: TRBV30; J: TRBJ1-1; size: -; CDR3: CAWDRQGNTEAFF; DNA: TGTGCCTGGGATAGACAGGGGAACACTGAAGCTTTCTTT
D: -; V: TRBV4-3; J: TRBJ1-5; size: -; CDR3: CASSQDRGRQPQHF; DNA: TGCGCCAGCAGCCAAGACAGGGGTCGTCAGCCCCAGCATTTT
D: -; V: TRBV28; J: TRBJ1-6; size: -; CDR3: CALGGGIRSPLHF; DNA: TGTGCATTGGGGGGAGGGATTCGTTCACCCCTCCACTTT
D: -; V: TRBV7-2; J: TRBJ1-3; size: -; CDR3: CASSSRPGHSSGNTIYF; DNA: TGTGCCAGCAGCTCCCGGCCGGGACACAGCTCTGGAAACACCATATATTTT
D: -; V: TRBV10-3; J: TRBJ2-7; size: -; CDR3: CAISEQGGGSYEQYF; DNA: TGTGCCATCAGTGAGCAGGGAGGGGGCTCCTACGAGCAGTACTTC
D: -; V: TRBV6-5; J: TRBJ2-2; size: -; CDR3: CASSYSGTNTGELFF; DNA: TGTGCCAGCAGTTACTCGGGCACTAACACCGGGGAGCTGTTTTTT
D: TRBD2; V: TRBV24-1; J: TRBJ2-1; size: once; CDR3: CATRGASGRGIIFDEQFF; DNA: TGTGCCACCAGAGGAGCTAGCGGGAGAGGTATAATTTTCGATGAGCAGTTCTTC
D: TRBD1; V: TRBV28; J: TRBJ1-6; size: -; CDR3: CASRSPGQGWNSPLHF; DNA: TGTGCCAGCAGAAGCCCGGGACAGGGTTGGAACTCACCCCTCCACTTT
D: TRBD1; V: TRBV28; J: TRBJ1-2; size: -; CDR3: CASSLLAGTANYGYTF; DNA: TGTGCCAGCAGTTTATTAGCAGGGACAGCTAACTATGGCTACACCTTC
D: -; V: TRBV7-9; J: TRBJ2-1; size: -; CDR3: CASSFYDNEQFF; DNA: TGTGCCAGCAGCTTCTATGACAATGAGCAGTTCTTC
D: -; V: TRBV6-6; J: TRBJ1-4; size: -; CDR3: CASSFYNEKLFF; DNA: TGTGCCAGCAGTTTCTATAATGAAAAACTGTTTTTT
D: -; V: TRBV3-1/TRBV3-2; J: TRBJ1-2; size: -; CDR3: CASSQRRWGYTF; DNA: TGTGCCAGCAGCCAAAGGCGGTGGGGCTACACCTTC
D: TRBD1; V: TRBV10-3; J: TRBJ1-1; size: -; CDR3: CAISWDRRTEAFF; DNA: TGTGCCATCAGTTGGGACAGGAGAACTGAAGCTTTCTTT
D: -; V: TRBV10-3; J: TRBJ2-2; size: -; CDR3: CAFSSSGRVLTGELFF; DNA: TGTGCCTTTAGCAGTTCCGGCAGGGTATTAACCGGGGAGCTGTTTTTT
D: TRBD1; V: TRBV5-4; J: TRBJ1-4; size: -; CDR3: CASSLAGGQGREKLFF; DNA: TGTGCCAGCAGCTTGGCCGGGGGACAGGGTCGAGAAAAACTGTTTTTT
D: -; V: TRBV3-1/TRBV3-2; J: TRBJ1-4; size: -; CDR3: CASSRKGQSNEKLFF; DNA: TGTGCCAGCAGCCGGAAAGGACAATCAAATGAAAAACTGTTTTTT
D: -; V: TRBV7-2; J: TRBJ2-7; size: -; CDR3: CASSLEEAREQNF; DNA: TGTGCCAGCAGCTTAGAGGAAGCGAGGGAGCAGAACTTC
D: -; V: TRBV7-8; J: TRBJ2-2; size: -; CDR3: CASSFKTGELFF; DNA: TGTGCCAGCAGCTTTAAAACCGGGGAGCTGTTTTTT
D: -; V: TRBV7-9; J: TRBJ2-3; size: -; CDR3: CASSFESGKDTQYF; DNA: TGTGCCAGCAGCTTTGAATCAGGGAAAGATACGCAGTATTTT
D: -; V: TRBV25-1; J: TRBJ2-5; size: -; CDR3: CASSDLAVIQETQYF; DNA: TGTGCCAGCTCCGATTTAGCAGTGATACAAGAGACCCAGTACTTC
D: TRBD1; V: TRBV6-2/TRBV6-3; J: TRBJ2-5; size: -; CDR3: CASSYLTGVETQYF; DNA: TGTGCCAGCAGTTACTTGACAGGGGTTGAGACCCAGTACTTC
D: TRBD1; V: TRBV5-1; J: TRBJ2-7; size: -; CDR3: CASSLATGGTYEQYF; DNA: TGCGCCAGCAGCTTGGCAACAGGGGGAACCTACGAGCAGTACTTC
D: TRBD1; V: TRBV6-4; J: TRBJ2-1; size: -; CDR3: CASSARDRDEGRGSYNEQFF; DNA: TGTGCCAGCAGTGCTCGGGACAGGGATGAGGGAAGGGGGTCCTACAATGAGCAGTTCTTC